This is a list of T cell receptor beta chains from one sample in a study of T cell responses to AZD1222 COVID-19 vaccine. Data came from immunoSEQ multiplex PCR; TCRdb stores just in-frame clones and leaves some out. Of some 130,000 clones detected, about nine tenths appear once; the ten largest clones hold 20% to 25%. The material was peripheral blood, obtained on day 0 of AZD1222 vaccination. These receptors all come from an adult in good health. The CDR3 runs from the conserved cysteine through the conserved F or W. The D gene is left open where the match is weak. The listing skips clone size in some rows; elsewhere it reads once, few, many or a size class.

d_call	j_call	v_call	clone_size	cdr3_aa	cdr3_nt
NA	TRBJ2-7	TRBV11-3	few	CASSYRDGDHEQYF	TGTGCCAGCAGCTACCGGGATGGGGACCACGAGCAGTACTTC
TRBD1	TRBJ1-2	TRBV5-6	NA	CASSESRGSTGYTF	TGTGCCAGCAGCGAGAGCAGGGGGAGTACCGGCTACACCTTC
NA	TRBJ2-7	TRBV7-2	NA	CASSPRAAYDEQYF	TGTGCCAGCAGCCCCAGGGCAGCATACGACGAGCAGTACTTC
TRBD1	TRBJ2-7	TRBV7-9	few	CASSFPNGTGQYEQYF	TGTGCCAGCAGCTTTCCCAACGGGACAGGCCAATACGAGCAGTACTTC
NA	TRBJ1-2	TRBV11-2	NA	CASSTPRVGRDGYTF	TGTGCCAGCAGCACACCCCGTGTGGGTCGCGATGGCTACACCTTC
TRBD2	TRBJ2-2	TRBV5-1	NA	CASSLGTSGGPGELFF	TGCGCCAGCAGCTTAGGGACTAGCGGGGGGCCCGGGGAGCTGTTTTTT
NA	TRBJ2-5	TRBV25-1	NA	CASSLAGETQYF	TGTGCCAGCAGTCTAGCCGGCGAGACCCAGTACTTC
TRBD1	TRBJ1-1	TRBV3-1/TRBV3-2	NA	CASSPPGQATAVTEAFF	TGTGCCAGCAGCCCGCCGGGACAGGCCACAGCGGTCACTGAAGCTTTCTTT
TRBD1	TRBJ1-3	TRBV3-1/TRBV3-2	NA	CASSQDLGGKPGNTIYF	TGTGCCAGCAGCCAAGATCTAGGGGGCAAACCCGGAAACACCATATATTTT
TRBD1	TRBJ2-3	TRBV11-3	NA	CASSLGQGAGDTQYF	TGTGCCAGCAGCTTAGGCCAGGGGGCGGGAGATACGCAGTATTTT
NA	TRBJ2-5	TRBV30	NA	CAWSGGRETQYF	TGTGCCTGGAGTGGGGGGCGAGAGACCCAGTACTTC
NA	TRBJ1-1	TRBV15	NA	CATSSGLEGVAFF	TGTGCCACCAGCAGCGGATTAGAAGGAGTAGCTTTCTTT
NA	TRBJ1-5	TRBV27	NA	CASSRGVSQPQHF	TGTGCCAGCAGTAGGGGGGTAAGTCAGCCCCAGCATTTT
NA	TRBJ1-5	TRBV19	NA	CASSIPGRGFNQPQHF	TGTGCCAGTAGTATCCCTGGCCGAGGGTTCAATCAGCCCCAGCATTTT
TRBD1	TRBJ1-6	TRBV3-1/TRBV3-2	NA	CASSQVGGNAPLHF	TGTGCCAGCAGCCAAGTAGGGGGCAATGCCCCCCTCCACTTT
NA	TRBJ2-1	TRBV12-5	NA	CASGRGRNEQFF	TGTGCTAGTGGTAGGGGCAGGAATGAGCAGTTCTTC
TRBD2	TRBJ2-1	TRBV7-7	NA	CASSAAGVSEQFF	TGTGCTAGCAGCGCTGCGGGGGTTAGTGAGCAGTTCTTC
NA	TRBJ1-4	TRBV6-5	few	CASSYGPTPEKLFF	TGTGCCAGCAGTTACGGCCCCACCCCTGAAAAACTGTTTTTT
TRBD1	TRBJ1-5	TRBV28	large	CASSPFGQGNQPQHF	TGTGCCAGCAGTCCTTTTGGACAGGGGAATCAGCCCCAGCATTTT
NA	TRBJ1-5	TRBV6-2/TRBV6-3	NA	CASSPDYGTPAGQPQHF	TGTGCCAGCAGCCCTGACTACGGGACCCCGGCGGGGCAGCCCCAGCATTTT
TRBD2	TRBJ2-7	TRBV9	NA	CASSPTSGGDYEQYF	TGTGCCAGCAGCCCTACTAGCGGGGGGGACTACGAGCAGTACTTC
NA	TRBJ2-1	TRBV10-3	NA	CAISESTPPEFF	TGTGCCATCAGTGAGTCGACCCCCCCCGAGTTCTTC
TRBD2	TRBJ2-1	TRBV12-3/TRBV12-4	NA	CASSGWGGNEQFF	TGTGCCAGCAGCGGTTGGGGGGGCAATGAGCAGTTCTTC
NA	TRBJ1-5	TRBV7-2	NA	CASSSRTYQPQHF	TGTGCCAGCAGCTCGCGAACATATCAGCCCCAGCATTTT
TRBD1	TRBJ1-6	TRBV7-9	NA	CASSQTGTVFGNSPLHF	TGTGCCAGCAGCCAAACCGGGACAGTCTTTGGTAATTCACCCCTCCACTTT
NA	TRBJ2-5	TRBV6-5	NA	CASSKDLARETQYF	TGTGCCAGCAGCAAAGACCTAGCGAGAGAGACCCAGTACTTC
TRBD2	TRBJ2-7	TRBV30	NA	CAWRTSGSLRYEQYF	TGTGCCTGGAGGACTAGCGGGTCCCTTAGGTACGAGCAGTACTTC
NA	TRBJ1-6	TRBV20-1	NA	CSASRRPGDSPLHF	TGCAGTGCTAGTAGGCGCCCGGGGGATTCACCCCTCCACTTT
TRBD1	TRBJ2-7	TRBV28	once	CASSLVGGPPEQYF	TGTGCCAGCAGTTTGGTAGGGGGCCCCCCGGAGCAGTACTTC
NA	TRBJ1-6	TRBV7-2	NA	CASSPRALNSPLHF	TGTGCCAGCAGCCCTCGGGCTCTTAATTCACCCCTCCACTTT
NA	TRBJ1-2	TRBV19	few	CASSDSGAYDGYTF	TGTGCCAGTAGTGATTCAGGGGCCTACGATGGCTACACCTTC
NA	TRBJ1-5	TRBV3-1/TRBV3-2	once	CASSQKAGEGNQPQHF	TGTGCCAGCAGCCAAAAGGCAGGGGAAGGAAATCAGCCCCAGCATTTT
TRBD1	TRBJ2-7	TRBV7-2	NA	CASSRTGDRREQYF	TGTGCCAGCAGCCGGACAGGGGATCGGCGCGAGCAGTACTTC
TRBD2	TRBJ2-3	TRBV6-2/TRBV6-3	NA	CASSYSRGGLKSTDTQYF	TGTGCCAGCAGTTATTCGCGGGGGGGCTTAAAAAGCACAGATACGCAGTATTTT
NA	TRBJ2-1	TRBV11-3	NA	CASSPRGGKNEQFF	TGTGCCAGCAGCCCCAGGGGGGGTAAGAATGAGCAGTTCTTC
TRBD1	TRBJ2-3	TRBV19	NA	CASSPRQGVSTDTQYF	TGTGCCAGTAGTCCCCGACAGGGCGTGAGCACAGATACGCAGTATTTT